Each of the 31 T cell receptor beta chains below was sequenced from the same sample in a study of shared clonotypes between healthy human individuals. Measured with immunoSEQ multiplex PCR; TCRdb has only the in-frame clones, and not every one. The repertoire has approximately 740,000 clones, roughly 92% of them found once; the top ten carry 24%. The naive CD8 subset, CD45RO-negative cells positively selected for CCR7, excluded terminally differentiated effector memory CD45RA+ cells. The sequenced sample consisted of naive CD8+ T cells sorted from blood. The receptors derive from a man aged 30 to 45 in good health.

For the CDR3, the DNA is TGTGCCAGCAGCTGGGGGATCCCCTACGAGCAGTACTTC. Protein product: CASSWGIPYEQYF. The rearrangement links TRBV7-9 to TRBJ2-7; D is tentatively TRBD1 or TRBD2 (5 bases each). Germline CDR1 SEHNR, CDR2 FQNEAQ (reference sequence). This CDR3 is built from 13 residues. Trimming cost V 4 bases and J 2 bases, with 9 bases left between them.

The chain combines TRBV7-9 with TRBJ2-3; D might be TRBD1 (5 bases). The germline CDR1 and CDR2 sequences are SEHNR and FQNEAQ (reference sequence). The V end lost 5 bases, the J end lost 2 bases, and 20 bases lay between the germline ends. This CDR3 has 17 residues. CDR3 residues: CASSGRDSGYSTDTQYF. The CDR3 bases are TGTGCCAGCAGCGGAAGAGACAGTGGATATTCCACAGATACGCAGTATTTT.

The chain joins TRBV9 to TRBJ1-1; D is unresolved. This CDR3 has 13 residues. Between the trimmed V and J ends, which lost 1 base and 0 bases, there was a span of 4 bases. Germline assignment: CDR1 SGDLS and CDR2 YYNGEE. In DNA form, the CDR3 reads TGTGCCAGCAGCGTAAACATGAACACTGAAGCTTTCTTT. This translates into CASSVNMNTEAFF.

This CDR3 is CATSRDTGLEETQYF. The CDR3, as DNA: TGTGCCACCAGCAGAGATACAGGGTTGGAAGAGACCCAGTACTTC. The V and J genes are TRBV15 and TRBJ2-5, with D perhaps matching TRBD1 (6 bases). The V end lost 0 bases, the J end lost 3 bases, and 11 bases lay between the germline ends. Germline V gene data show CDR1 as LNHNV and CDR2 as YYDKDF (reference sequence). This CDR3 is 15 amino acids long. The full variable domain, its missing parts supplied by reference TRBV15 and TRBJ2-5, is DAMVIQNPRYQVTQFGKPVTLSCSQTLNHNVMYWYQQKSSQAPKLLFHYYDKDFNNEADTPDNFQSRRPNTSFCFLDIRSPGLGDTAMYLCATSRDTGLEETQYFGPGTRLLVL.

As DNA, the CDR3 is TGTGCCAGCGGCGACTGGGCCGGTTTCTACGAGCAGTACTTC. Encoded protein: CASGDWAGFYEQYF. This chain uses TRBV7-2 with TRBJ2-7, with D unclear. The CDR3 runs to 14 residues. The V end was cut by 8 bases, the J end by 3 bases, with 17 bases between. In germline, CDR1 is SGHTA, CDR2 FQGNSA.

The rearrangement joins TRBV5-8 to TRBJ2-7; TRBD2 matches 12 bases. In germline, CDR1 is SGHTS, CDR2 YDEGEE. V lost 0 bases and J lost 5; bases outside the gene matches: 3. The CDR3 is 15 residues long. The CDR3 reads CASSLGLAGVHEQYF. The DNA of the CDR3 is TGTGCCAGCAGCTTGGGACTAGCGGGAGTCCACGAGCAGTACTTC.

Points on this clone: Other DNA variants within this sample encode the same CDR3. The rearrangement links TRBV5-4 to TRBJ2-5; the match to TRBD2 covers 7 bases. V trimming: 0 bases; J trimming: 4 bases; junction bases outside the gene matches: 0. There are 13 residues in the CDR3. Looked up from germline, CDR1 is SGHNT and CDR2 is YYREEE (reference sequence). Here the CDR3 reads CASSLGGGETQYF. DNA for the CDR3: TGTGCCAGCAGCTTGGGCGGGGGAGAGACCCAGTACTTC.

This chain connects TRBV7-2 to TRBJ2-7, with 9 bases fitting TRBD2. The germline gives CDR1 SGHTA, CDR2 FQGNSA. V shed 0 bases, J shed 4 bases, and the junction held 7 bases outside the gene matches. The CDR3 totals 16 residues. CDR3 region: CASSLAVAGGPYEQYF. As DNA, the CDR3 is TGTGCCAGCAGCTTAGCGGTGGCGGGAGGGCCTTACGAGCAGTACTTC.

V and J are TRBV7-2 and TRBJ2-6; 8 bases are shared with TRBD1. The CDR3 consists of 16 residues. Germline CDR1 SGHTA, CDR2 FQGNSA. After removal of 2 bases from V and 4 bases from J, the junction contained 4 bases not matched to a gene. The CDR3 region has the DNA TGTGCCAGCAGCTTACAGGGGGCGCGGGGGGCCAACGTCCTGACTTTC. This codes for CASSLQGARGANVLTF.

About this clone: At the DNA level, this CDR3 is encoded by other sequences in the same sample as well. The chain links TRBV29-1 to TRBJ2-7; tentatively, D is TRBD2 (7 bases). The V end lost 3 bases, the J end lost 3 bases, and 15 bases lay between the germline ends. The CDR3 sequence is 14 residues long. CDR1 is SQVTM, CDR2 ANQGSEA, per germline. As DNA, the CDR3 is TGCAGCGTTGAGGGCTCAGGGGAGGGCTACGAGCAGTACTTC. It specifies CSVEGSGEGYEQYF.

The rearrangement links TRBV13 to TRBJ2-6, with D maybe TRBD2 (5 bases). The V gene's germline CDR1 is PRHDT and CDR2 FYEKMQ (reference sequence). This CDR3 contains 15 residues. V was shortened by 1 base and J by 4 bases, with 8 bases between the two germline ends. The DNA for the CDR3 is TGTGCCAGCAGCTTAGTCCGGGGAGGGGCCAACGTCCTGACTTTC. Protein: CASSLVRGGANVLTF.

This rearrangement joins TRBV5-1 to TRBJ2-1; D may be TRBD2 (7 bases). There are 14 residues in the CDR3. V lost 6 bases, J lost 1 base, and 11 bases lay in between. Germline V gene sequence: CDR1 SGHRS, CDR2 YFSETQ. The CDR3 is CASTRGGSYNEQFF. In DNA, the CDR3 is TGCGCCAGCACGAGGGGGGGATCCTACAATGAGCAGTTCTTC.

To note about this clone: Other DNA sequences in this sample translate to the same CDR3. The chain is built from TRBV9 and TRBJ2-1, with D possibly TRBD1 on 5 matching bases. The CDR3 contains 14 residues. Germline CDR1 and CDR2: SGDLS and YYNGEE. Trimming shortened V by 3 bases and J by 4 bases, and 11 bases separated the two germline ends. The CDR3, as DNA: TGTGCCAGCAGCGAAGCAGGGTCGTACAATGAGCAGTTCTTC. This sequence encodes CASSEAGSYNEQFF.

The CDR3 loop is CASTRGGGTNGYTF. In DNA form, the CDR3 reads TGTGCCAGCACCCGTGGAGGGGGCACTAATGGCTACACCTTC. This chain uses TRBV27 with TRBJ1-2; 7 bases align to TRBD1. The ends lost 7 bases at V and 6 bases at J; junction bases unmatched: 11. The CDR3 is 14 residues long. Germline V CDR1 and CDR2: MNHEY, SMNVEV (reference sequence).

The chain recombines TRBV15 with TRBJ1-2, with D tentatively TRBD1 (5 bases). Germline values: CDR1 LNHNV, CDR2 YYDKDF (reference sequence). The CDR3 contains 16 residues. Trimming left V 3 bases short and J 1 base short, with 15 bases between. The CDR3 here is CATSSTFQGGNYGYTF. The CDR3 nucleotides read TGTGCCACCAGCAGTACCTTCCAGGGAGGTAACTATGGCTACACCTTC.

The chain combines TRBV14 with TRBJ2-3; 9 nucleotides match TRBD2. Germline lookup yields CDR1 SGHDN and CDR2 FVKESK. V shed 0 bases and J 5 bases; nucleotides not matched to a gene: 15. There are 19 residues in the CDR3. DNA for the CDR3: TGTGCCAGCAGCCAAGAACCCCTCGGGGCGGGAGGGCTGAGAGATACGCAGTATTTT. It translates to CASSQEPLGAGGLRDTQYF.

A word on this clone: It may be a read error: a sequence one base away is much more abundant. The same CDR3 is also encoded by other DNA sequences in this sample. The chain employs TRBV28 and TRBJ2-7, with a possible D match to TRBD2 (6 bases). This CDR3 region has 12 residues. Germline CDR1 and CDR2: MDHEN and SYDVKM. Trimming stripped 2 bases from V and 5 bases from J, with 7 bases between. The CDR3: CASSLRGDEQYF. CDR3 nucleotide sequence: TGTGCCAGCAGTTTACGCGGGGACGAGCAGTACTTC.

V usage is TRBV9 and J usage is TRBJ2-1, with D possibly matching TRBD2 (7 bases). The CDR3 has 16 residues. Germline lookup yields CDR1 SGDLS and CDR2 YYNGEE. The V gene lost 4 bases and the J gene lost 6 bases, with 20 bases spanning the gap. CDR3 nucleotide sequence: TGTGCCAGCAGCCGTCTGGGGGGGCCGGAACCCAATGAGCAGTTCTTC. Translating gives CASSRLGGPEPNEQFF.

The chain uses TRBV2 and TRBJ2-7, with D perhaps TRBD2 (6 bases). The V gene lost 7 bases and the J gene lost 4 bases, with 14 bases spanning the gap. The CDR3 spans 13 residues. The germline CDR1 and CDR2 sequences are SNHLY and FYNNEI. The CDR3 nucleotides read TGTGCCAGCAATCGGGACTCCATTTACGAGCAGTACTTC. Its protein product is CASNRDSIYEQYF.

The chain employs TRBV4-3 and TRBJ2-7; TRBD1 might be the D (5 bases). Trimming stripped 2 bases from V and 2 bases from J, with 13 bases between. Germline-derived CDR1 and CDR2 are LGHNA and YSLEER. There are 15 residues in the CDR3. The CDR3: CASSQLRTYTYEQYF. The CDR3 DNA sequence: TGCGCCAGCAGCCAACTAAGGACATATACCTACGAGCAGTACTTC.

This sequence joins TRBV2 and TRBJ2-2; D might be TRBD2 (7 bases). V lost 6 bases and J 0 bases, leaving 17 bases between the germline ends. This CDR3 comprises 17 residues. The germline CDR1 and CDR2 sequences are SNHLY and FYNNEI. In DNA form, the CDR3 reads TGTGCCAGCAGGCCGGGGGCTAGCGGAGCGAACACCGGGGAGCTGTTTTTT. As protein: CASRPGASGANTGELFF.

The rearrangement uses TRBV19 and TRBJ1-2; unclear D gene. Trimming took off 3 bases at V and 0 bases at J, with 8 bases between the two ends. CDR1 LNHDA and CDR2 SQIVND come from the germline V gene (reference sequence). This CDR3 has 14 residues. The DNA of the CDR3 is TGTGCCAGTAGTATGCTCGGAGCTAACTATGGCTACACCTTC. It codes for CASSMLGANYGYTF. The whole variable domain, remainder taken from reference TRBV19 and TRBJ1-2, is DGGITQSPKYLFRKEGQNVTLSCEQNLNHDAMYWYRQDPGQGLRLIYYSQIVNDFQKGDIAEGYSVSREKKESFPLTVTSAQKNPTAFYLCASSMLGANYGYTFGSGTRLTVV.

The chain combines TRBV27 with TRBJ1-2; TRBD1 agrees at 7 bases. The CDR3 consists of 15 residues. After removal of 3 bases from V and 7 bases from J, the junction contained 11 bases not matched to a gene. Germline V CDR1 and CDR2: MNHEY, SMNVEV (reference sequence). The DNA of the CDR3 is TGTGCCAGCAGTTTTACAGGGGAGGGGCGGCTTGGCTACACCTTC. Amino acid sequence: CASSFTGEGRLGYTF.

The rearrangement joins TRBV15 to TRBJ1-5; 7 nucleotides match TRBD1. The germline gives CDR1 LNHNV, CDR2 YYDKDF (reference sequence). The CDR3 sequence is 15 residues long. V shed 7 bases, J shed 4 bases, and the junction held 10 bases outside the gene matches. CDR3 DNA sequence: TGTGCCACCATAAACCAGGGGGACGAAAATCAGCCCCAGCATTTT. It codes for CATINQGDENQPQHF.

The chain combines TRBV6-1 with TRBJ1-5, with unresolved D. The CDR3 runs 14 residues. Germline lookup yields CDR1 MNHNS and CDR2 SASEGT. The V and J ends lost 2 bases and 4 bases respectively, with 9 bases between them. The CDR3 nucleotides are TGTGCCAGCAGTGAACTAACGGTAAATCAGCCCCAGCATTTT. Residues: CASSELTVNQPQHF.

The rearrangement uses TRBV5-4 and TRBJ2-7; D is uncertain. Germline CDR1 and CDR2: SGHNT and YYREEE (reference sequence). The length of the CDR3 is 14 residues. Trimming took off 4 bases at V and 2 bases at J, with 13 bases between the two ends. This CDR3 reads CASSPGDSTYEQYF. The CDR3 nucleotides are TGTGCCAGCAGCCCGGGTGACTCTACCTACGAGCAGTACTTC.

V gene TRBV5-6 combines with J gene TRBJ2-1; unclear D gene. V was shortened by 1 base and J by 4 bases, with 15 bases between the two germline ends. Germline CDR1 reads SGHDT; CDR2 reads YYEEEE. This CDR3 comprises 16 residues. Written as DNA, the CDR3 is TGTGCCAGCAGCTTGCAACGCGATCCCTGGTACAATGAGCAGTTCTTC. It yields the protein CASSLQRDPWYNEQFF.

This chain uses TRBV7-9 with TRBJ2-7, with D hard to call. The germline V gene has CDR1 SEHNR and CDR2 FQNEAQ (reference sequence). Trimming removed 5 bases from V and 7 bases from J, with 6 bases in between. The CDR3 has 10 amino acids. The CDR3: CASSQEEQYF. CDR3 bases: TGTGCCAGCAGCCAAGAGGAGCAGTACTTC.

This sequence joins TRBV10-3 and TRBJ1-5; unclear D gene. This CDR3 spans 14 amino acids. The V gene's germline CDR1 is ENHRY and CDR2 SYGVKD. V was clipped by 2 bases and J by 0 bases, with 5 bases between them. CDR3 in amino acids: CAISEGNSNQPQHF. CDR3 nucleotides: TGTGCCATCAGTGAGGGGAATAGCAATCAGCCCCAGCATTTT.

This clone occurred once. The J gene is TRBJ1-1, the V gene TRBV7-2, with D hard to call. The ends were cut back, 0 bases at V and 1 base at J, with 6 bases in the middle. This CDR3 is 14 amino acids long. From germline, CDR1 is SGHTA and CDR2 FQGNSA. This chain's CDR3 is CASSLAWGNTEAFF. CDR3 nucleotide sequence: TGTGCCAGCAGCTTAGCATGGGGGAACACTGAAGCTTTCTTT.

The genes are TRBV27 and TRBJ2-1; D remains unclear. The germline V and J ends were trimmed by 5 bases and 6 bases, with 14 bases remaining between them. In germline, CDR1 is MNHEY, CDR2 SMNVEV (reference sequence). The CDR3 is 14 amino acids. The CDR3 DNA follows: TGTGCCAGCAGTATAGGCCCTGCCGGCAATGAGCAGTTCTTC. It is translated as CASSIGPAGNEQFF.